Listed here are 10 T cell receptor beta chains from one sample, sequenced in a study of early T cells in non-severe SARS-CoV-2 infection. Using its own MiXCR run on the 5' RACE reads, TCRdb lists one record per CDR3 protein. The data contain roughly 51,000 distinct CDR3 sequences, 6% to 7% of them singletons. Specimen: whole blood. These receptors came from an adult who was a healthcare worker with PCR-confirmed SARS-CoV-2 infection or an uninfected control (not recorded which).

This clonotype was found many times. Here the CDR3 reads CASSQGTGGGTDTQYF. The CDR3 bases are TGTGCCAGCAGCCAAGGGACAGGGGGAGGCACAGATACGCAGTATTTT. The chain carries TRBV4-2 and TRBJ2-3, with 10 nucleotides matching TRBD1. The CDR3 has 16 amino acids. Trimming at V came to 1 base and at J to 1 base, leaving 2 bases not matched to a gene. CDR1 is LGHNA and CDR2 is YNFKEQ in the germline V gene.

This clonotype occurred many times. The chain links TRBV12-3 or TRBV12-4 to TRBJ1-1; weak D call: TRBD1 (5 bases). V shed 4 bases and J shed 10 bases, with 16 bases lying between them. The CDR3 has 13 residues. CDR3: CASSSRGVWRAFF. CDR3 DNA: TGTGCCAGCAGTTCCCGAGGGGTGTGGCGAGCTTTCTTT.

This clonotype was seen a handful of times. The V and J genes are TRBV20-1 and TRBJ1-6; TRBD1 is a possible D gene (5 bases). V lost 0 bases to trimming and J lost 3 bases, with 15 bases between them. The germline V gene has CDR1 DFQATT and CDR2 SNEGSKA (reference sequence). The CDR3 has 17 amino acids. In DNA form, the CDR3 reads TGCAGTGCTAGAGATCCAAGTCAGGGAAACTATAATTCACCCCTCCACTTT. Translated: CSARDPSQGNYNSPLHF.

There are many counts of this clonotype. The chain uses TRBV5-6 and TRBJ1-1, with TRBD1 matching 10 bases. This CDR3 comprises 16 residues. Germline trimming cut 0 bases from V and 0 bases from J; bases unmatched to any gene: 2. In germline, CDR1 is SGHDT, CDR2 YYEEEE. The DNA for the CDR3 is TGTGCCAGCAGCTTGGGACAGGGGGCGGTGAACACTGAAGCTTTCTTT. It specifies CASSLGQGAVNTEAFF.

This clonotype showed up just a few times. This chain links TRBV6-1 with TRBJ1-6; D call uncertain. The CDR3 extends over 13 amino acids. V was pared by 5 bases and J by 10 bases, with 12 bases between. CDR1 and CDR2 (germline): MNHNS, SASEGT. The CDR3: CASSPPGYSPLHF. The CDR3 bases are TGTGCCAGCAGTCCACCGGGGTACTCACCCCTCCACTTT.

This clonotype showed up many times. This chain joins TRBV28 and TRBJ2-1, with D perhaps assigned TRBD1 or TRBD2 (6 bases each). V was shortened by 7 bases and J by 7 bases, with 20 bases between the two germline ends. In germline, CDR1 is MDHEN, CDR2 SYDVKM. The CDR3 has 15 residues. CDR3 sequence reads: CASTFPAGHLNEQFF. The DNA of the CDR3 is TGTGCCAGCACCTTCCCCGCGGGACACCTTAATGAGCAGTTCTTC.

This clonotype was detected ten times or more. The chain combines TRBV30 with TRBJ2-7, with 8 bases aligning to TRBD2. Trimming at V came to 3 bases and at J to 3 bases, leaving 10 bases not matched to a gene. This CDR3 comprises 15 residues. Germline V CDR1 and CDR2: GTSNPN, SVGIG (reference sequence). CDR3: CAWRNRRGAGYEQYF. The CDR3 region has the DNA TGTGCCTGGAGAAATCGGCGGGGGGCTGGCTACGAGCAGTACTTC. The whole variable domain, remainder taken from reference TRBV30 and TRBJ2-7, is SQTIHQWPATLVQPVGSPLSLECTVEGTSNPNLYWYRQAAGRGLQLLFYSVGIGQISSEVPQNLSASRPQDRQFILSSKKLLLSDSGFYLCAWRNRRGAGYEQYFGPGTRLTVT.

This clonotype occurred many times. The chain is built from TRBV7-2 and TRBJ1-2; D gene uncertain. The CDR3 has 12 amino acids. Trimming removed 0 bases at V and 10 bases at J, with 9 bases between. Per germline, CDR1 SGHTA and CDR2 FQGNSA. The CDR3 loop reads CASSLAQRVYTF. The CDR3 coding sequence is TGTGCCAGCAGCTTAGCGCAAAGGGTCTACACCTTC.

In its sample, this clonotype was seen many times. This chain links TRBV6-4 with TRBJ2-5; a possible D gene is TRBD1 (6 bases). V lost 6 bases to trimming and J lost 5 bases, with 13 bases between them. This CDR3 contains 13 residues. In germline, CDR1 is MRHNA, CDR2 SNTAGT. Written as DNA, the CDR3 is TGTGCCAGCAGCTCACAGGGCGGGGAGACCCAGTACTTC. It yields the protein CASSSQGGETQYF.

This clonotype showed up many times. J is TRBJ2-1 and V is TRBV11-3; D possibly corresponds to TRBD2 (5 bases). Trimming removed 2 bases from V and 3 bases from J, with 8 bases in between. The CDR3 has 14 amino acids. Looked up from germline, CDR1 is SGHNT and CDR2 is YENEEA. This chain's CDR3 is CASSLYRGYNEQFF. Written as DNA, the CDR3 is TGTGCCAGCAGCTTATACCGGGGCTACAATGAGCAGTTCTTC.